This T cell receptor beta chain was captured in a study of naive and memory T cell subsets. Findings of the study overall: No ground truth validated the naive and memory repertoire findings.

The beta constant-region primer was an equimolar mix of two oligonucleotides covering TRBC1 and TRBC2. Four rounds of PCR amplified the ligated cDNA using nested alpha and beta constant-region primers plus SP2. TCRdb analysed the UMI-ligation and nested PCR reads with MiXCR anew, one entry per CDR3 protein. The sample includes roughly 91,000 distinct CDR3 sequences, approximately 14% of them seen just once. Overnight CMV lysate stimulation of fresh PBMCs defined donor CMV status by CD4+ IFNgamma. Only a few counts were recorded for this clonotype. The antigen remains undetermined. The CDR3 has 15 amino acids. The V and J ends lost 4 bases and 4 bases, in that order; junction bases with no gene match: 7. Germline loops: CDR1 SGHTA, CDR2 FQGNSA.

The rearrangement joins TRBV7-2 to TRBJ2-3; TRBD2 agrees at 8 bases. This receptor was identified in a human donor in good health. The specimen sequenced was central memory CD4+ T cells from blood. CDR3 DNA: TGTGCCAGCAGCTCCGCCGGGACTAGGTCAGATACGCAGTATTTT. Its protein product is CASSSAGTRSDTQYF.